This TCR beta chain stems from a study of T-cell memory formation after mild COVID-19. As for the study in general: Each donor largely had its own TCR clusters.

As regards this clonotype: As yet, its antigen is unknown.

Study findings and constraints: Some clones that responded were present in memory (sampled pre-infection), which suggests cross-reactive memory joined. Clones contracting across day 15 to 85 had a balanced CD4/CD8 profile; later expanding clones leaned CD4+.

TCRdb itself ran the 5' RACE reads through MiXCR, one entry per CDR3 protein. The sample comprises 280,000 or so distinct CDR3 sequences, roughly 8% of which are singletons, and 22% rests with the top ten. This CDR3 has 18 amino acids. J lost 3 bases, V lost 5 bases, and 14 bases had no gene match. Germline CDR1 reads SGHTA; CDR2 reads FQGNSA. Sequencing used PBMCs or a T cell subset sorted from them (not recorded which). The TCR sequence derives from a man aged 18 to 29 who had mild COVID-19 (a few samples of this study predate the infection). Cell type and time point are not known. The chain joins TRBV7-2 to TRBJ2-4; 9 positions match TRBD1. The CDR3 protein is CASSRTGVVLEGKNIQYF. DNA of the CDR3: TGTGCCAGCAGCCGGACAGGGGTAGTTCTTGAGGGCAAAAACATTCAGTACTTC.